This T cell receptor (beta chain) stems from a study of T-cell reconstitution after alpha-beta-depleted transplantation in children listed by TCRdb under 2016. For context, the study as a whole: Using TCR repertoire profiling, the study quantitatively followed how T-cell immune reconstitution unfolded in children after TCRalphabeta/CD19-depleted allogeneic hematopoietic cell transplantation.

This clonotype was counted between two and nine times. Its antigen target is currently unknown. There are no base qualities to consult, and no much larger clone falls within one base. What the research found in general, with its limitations: Hyperexpanded clone frequencies declined over subsequent months; after one year, T-cell counts and TCRbeta diversity were mostly attributed to newly produced T cells. About two months after transplant, the apparently early recovery of alphabetaT-cell counts reportedly depended on just several hundred clones that had expanded rapidly and came from non-depleted graft cells. In some patients, high TCRbeta diversity at day 60 was attributed to recipient T cells and intrathymic progenitors that had survived conditioning.

Receptor amplification or capture employed PCR. The sample was run on an Illumina HiSeq 2500. TCR libraries were prepared with molecular barcoding, using unique molecular identifiers to normalize TCRbeta repertoire quantification. In TCRdb, the public reads were trimmed at Q25 with fastp and aligned with MiXCR, with productive beta chains retained. Rows matching on CDR3 protein sequence are summarized as one entry with the most common DNA and genes. The sample table records under 250,000 distinct CDR3 sequences; 20% to 30% of these occur just once. Together, the top ten hold more than 4.5% of the sample. The CDR3 spans 15 residues, from the cysteine through the phenylalanine. Left in the record is the CDR3 DNA by itself, 45 bases read in frame from the first base. According to the germline V gene, CDR1 reads LGHNA and CDR2 reads YNFKEQ. The junction shows trimming of 1 base on V and 6 bases on J, plus 10 bases between the germline ends.

The treatment or condition label for this specimen denotes: allogeneic hematopoietic cell transplantation with graft depleted of TCRalphabeta T cells and CD19 B cells. Transplant recipients were children who received TCRalphabeta/CD19-depleted allogeneic hematopoietic cell grafts. The sequence is built from TRBV4-2 and TRBJ1-6, with no confidently assigned D gene. The clonotype originates from a female patient aged 2-15 years who had a stem cell transplant for congenital amegakaryocytic thrombocytopenia, so the T cells may come from the graft donor. Sequencing used PBMCs, mostly from graft donor cells, obtained 360 days after TCRalphabeta/CD19-depleted stem cell transplant. The CDR3 corresponds to CASSQVRQPNSPLHF. At the DNA level, the sequence is TGTGCCAGCAGCCAAGTTAGGCAGCCTAATTCACCCCTCCACTTT.